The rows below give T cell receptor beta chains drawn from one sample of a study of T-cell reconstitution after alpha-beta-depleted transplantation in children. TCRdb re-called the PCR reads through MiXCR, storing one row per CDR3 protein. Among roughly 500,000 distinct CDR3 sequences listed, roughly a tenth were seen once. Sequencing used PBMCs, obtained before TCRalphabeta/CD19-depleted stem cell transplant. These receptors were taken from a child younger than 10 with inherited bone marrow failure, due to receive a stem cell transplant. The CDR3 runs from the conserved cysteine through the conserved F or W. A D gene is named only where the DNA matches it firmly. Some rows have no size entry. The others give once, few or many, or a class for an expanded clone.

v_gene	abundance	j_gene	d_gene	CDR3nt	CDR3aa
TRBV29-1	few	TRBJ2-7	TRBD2	TGCAGCGTTAGAAAAGTAGCGGGAGTCGGCGAGCAGTACTTC	CSVRKVAGVGEQYF
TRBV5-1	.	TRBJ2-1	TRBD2	TGCGCCAGCAGCTTGATGGCTAGCGGCCTCTCCTACAATGAGCAGTTCTTC	CASSLMASGLSYNEQFF
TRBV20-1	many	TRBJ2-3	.	TGCAGTGCTAGAGATGGCGGGGCCGGGGGTACGCAGTATTTT	CSARDGGAGGTQYF
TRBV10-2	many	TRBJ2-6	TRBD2	TGCGCCAGCAGTGAGTCGGGAGGGGTGTACTCGTTCGGGGCCAACGTCCTGACTTTC	CASSESGGVYSFGANVLTF
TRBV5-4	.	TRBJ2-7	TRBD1	TGTGCCAGCAGCTTCTGGGCAGGGGGTTACGAGCAGTACTTC	CASSFWAGGYEQYF
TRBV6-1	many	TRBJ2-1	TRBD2	TGTGCCAGCACCCCCGGACTAGCGGGAGAGGAGCAGTTCTTC	CASTPGLAGEEQFF
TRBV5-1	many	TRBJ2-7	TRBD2	TGCGCCAGCAGCTTTGTCGGGGGGGACGAGCAGTACTTC	CASSFVGGDEQYF
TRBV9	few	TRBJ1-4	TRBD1	TGTGCCAGCAGCGGACAGGGTGCTAATGAAAAACTGTTTTTT	CASSGQGANEKLFF
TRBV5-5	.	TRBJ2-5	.	TGTGCCAGCACCGGCTCGCAAGAGACCCAGTACTTC	CASTGSQETQYF
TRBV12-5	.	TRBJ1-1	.	TGTGCTAGTCGGAGGCATGGGGACACTGAAGCTTTCTTT	CASRRHGDTEAFF
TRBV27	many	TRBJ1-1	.	TGTGCCAGCACTACCACTCGAACAGGGAGGAGGACTGAAGCTTTCTTT	CASTTTRTGRRTEAFF
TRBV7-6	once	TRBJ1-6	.	TGTGCCAGCAGCTTAGGACAGGTAGATTCACCCCTCCACTTT	CASSLGQVDSPLHF
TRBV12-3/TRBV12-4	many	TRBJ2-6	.	TGTGCCAGCAGGAAGAAGTTCTCTGGGGCCAACGTCCTGACTTTC	CASRKKFSGANVLTF